The source of this T cell receptor (beta chain) is a study of blood T cells in healthy people across ages. A remark on this clonotype: Its antigen remains unknown.

Findings of the study overall: A roughly linear age-dependent decrease characterized TCR beta diversity per million T cells.

PCR was performed a second time for about 6 to 11 cycles using a sample-barcoded 5' primer and a J-beta primer mix. MiXCR, run by TCRdb on the 5' RACE reads, gives a single entry per CDR3 protein. The repertoire holds under 2,000,000 distinct CDR3 sequences, with around 48% as singletons. Peripheral blood was drawn, ten milliliters per donor. Germline V gene sequence: CDR1 ENHRY, CDR2 SYGVKD. CDR3 length: 14 amino acids. Trimming took 3 bases from V and 2 from J; bases not matched to a gene: 3. V is TRBV10-3 and J is TRBJ1-2; 7 positions match TRBD1. The specimen sequenced was blood. This clonotype originated in a woman aged 40 to 49 in good health. The CDR3 coding sequence is TGTGCCATCAGTGAACTGACAGGGAACTATGGCTACACCTTC. Protein product: CAISELTGNYGYTF.